These T cell receptor beta chains were read from a single sample in a study of CD4 T cells in relation to SARS-CoV-2 and coronaviruses. These receptors' antigens are unknown. Sequenced by immunoSEQ multiplex PCR; TCRdb stores in-frame clones only, minus some. The sample carries about 25,000 clones, around three quarters recorded once. What was sequenced was CD4+ T cells from PBMCs, cultured in vitro. These receptors all come from a human donor in good health. CDR3s include the opening cysteine and the closing phenylalanine or tryptophan. Fields, in order: V gene, J gene, D gene, clone size, CDR3 DNA, CDR3 protein. D genes are given only for firm matches. Rows give clone size only sometimes, using once, few, many, or a class for an expanded clone.

v_call: TRBV5-1; j_call: TRBJ1-5; d_call: .; clone_size: .; cdr3_nt: TGCGCCAGCAGCTCCGAGGGTGAGCCCAATCAGCCCCAGCATTTT; cdr3_aa: CASSSEGEPNQPQHF
v_call: TRBV5-5; j_call: TRBJ2-1; d_call: TRBD2; clone_size: .; cdr3_nt: TGTGCCAGCAGCTCCCCAAAAGAACTAGCGGGGGTCCGTGGTTTTAGCGAGCAGTTCTTC; cdr3_aa: CASSSPKELAGVRGFSEQFF
v_call: TRBV30; j_call: TRBJ2-7; d_call: TRBD2; clone_size: .; cdr3_nt: TGTGCCTGGGAGCCTAAGCGGGATGTCTACGAGCAGTACTTC; cdr3_aa: CAWEPKRDVYEQYF
v_call: TRBV9; j_call: TRBJ1-1; d_call: TRBD1; clone_size: .; cdr3_nt: TGTGCCAGCAGCCCCGGACAGGGCCATTCCCTGGGCACTGAAGCTTTCTTT; cdr3_aa: CASSPGQGHSLGTEAFF
v_call: TRBV9; j_call: TRBJ1-3; d_call: .; clone_size: .; cdr3_nt: TGTGCCAGCAGCGTATATACTGGAAACACCATATATTTT; cdr3_aa: CASSVYTGNTIYF
v_call: TRBV6-5; j_call: TRBJ2-7; d_call: .; clone_size: .; cdr3_nt: TGTGCCAGCAGTAACTCCTACGAGCAGTACTTC; cdr3_aa: CASSNSYEQYF
v_call: TRBV30; j_call: TRBJ2-7; d_call: .; clone_size: few; cdr3_nt: TGTGCCTGGAGTGGCGGGACCGTCACCTACGAGCAGTACTTC; cdr3_aa: CAWSGGTVTYEQYF
v_call: TRBV15; j_call: TRBJ2-5; d_call: TRBD1; clone_size: few; cdr3_nt: TGTGCCACCAGCAGAGATGGACAGGGGCAAGAGACCCAGTACTTC; cdr3_aa: CATSRDGQGQETQYF
v_call: TRBV4-1; j_call: TRBJ2-3; d_call: .; clone_size: .; cdr3_nt: TGCGCCAGCAGCCATTCCGGTTTCAGCACAGATACGCAGTATTTT; cdr3_aa: CASSHSGFSTDTQYF
v_call: TRBV28; j_call: TRBJ1-2; d_call: TRBD1; clone_size: .; cdr3_nt: TGTGCCAGCAGTCTGGACAGGGCTGGCTACACCTTC; cdr3_aa: CASSLDRAGYTF
v_call: TRBV24-1; j_call: TRBJ2-1; d_call: TRBD2; clone_size: .; cdr3_nt: TGTGCCACCAGTGATTTGAGTAGCGGGCCCAAGCAGTTCTTC; cdr3_aa: CATSDLSSGPKQFF
v_call: TRBV7-9; j_call: TRBJ1-1; d_call: .; clone_size: few; cdr3_nt: TGTGCCAGCAGCCCCCGTGCAGGGATGGACACTGAAGCTTTCTTT; cdr3_aa: CASSPRAGMDTEAFF
v_call: TRBV7-8; j_call: TRBJ2-2; d_call: TRBD2; clone_size: .; cdr3_nt: TGTGCCAGCAGCTTAGTGGTTCGGACTAGCGGTTTAGCGAACACCGGGGAGCTGTTTTTT; cdr3_aa: CASSLVVRTSGLANTGELFF
v_call: TRBV6-5; j_call: TRBJ1-5; d_call: TRBD1; clone_size: .; cdr3_nt: TGTGCCAGCAGAAGGACAGGGGCGAACAATCAGCCCCAGCATTTT; cdr3_aa: CASRRTGANNQPQHF
v_call: TRBV10-2; j_call: TRBJ1-5; d_call: TRBD1; clone_size: medium-sized; cdr3_nt: TGCGCCAGCAGTTACACAGGGGATCAGCCCCAGCATTTT; cdr3_aa: CASSYTGDQPQHF
v_call: TRBV25-1; j_call: TRBJ2-7; d_call: TRBD2; clone_size: .; cdr3_nt: TGTGCCAGCAGTGAATTCCGGACTAGCGGGAGGAGCTCCTACGAGCAGTACTTC; cdr3_aa: CASSEFRTSGRSSYEQYF
v_call: TRBV10-3; j_call: TRBJ2-2; d_call: .; clone_size: .; cdr3_nt: TGTGCCATCACAACGGGACCGAACACCGGGGAGCTGTTTTTT; cdr3_aa: CAITTGPNTGELFF
v_call: TRBV5-1; j_call: TRBJ2-3; d_call: .; clone_size: .; cdr3_nt: TGCGCCAGCAGCCTAGGGACCAAGGAACCAGATACGCAGTATTTT; cdr3_aa: CASSLGTKEPDTQYF
v_call: TRBV12-3/TRBV12-4; j_call: TRBJ1-5; d_call: .; clone_size: .; cdr3_nt: TGTGCCAGCAGGTATACAAGGCATCAGCCCCAGCATTTT; cdr3_aa: CASRYTRHQPQHF
v_call: TRBV12-5; j_call: TRBJ2-7; d_call: TRBD1; clone_size: .; cdr3_nt: TGTGCTAGTGGTTCAGGGGGTGCACCGTTTGTGTACGAGCAGTACTTC; cdr3_aa: CASGSGGAPFVYEQYF